This record looks at one T cell receptor (beta chain) sequence and its context. The antigen remains unidentified. Each donor was healthy, and each was a bone marrow donor. This sample was included in a study of cytomegalovirus exposure and HLA in healthy donors. Broader study findings: The study labeled roughly 160 TCR beta chains cytomegalovirus-associated.

The CDR3 spans 15 residues. Trimming removed 3 bases at V and 3 bases at J, with 15 bases between. CDR1 is MNHEY, CDR2 SVGAGI, per germline. 60 Vbeta and 13 Jbeta primers were used in PCR. Data came from immunoSEQ multiplex PCR; TCRdb stores just in-frame clones and leaves some out. The sample records approximately 88,000 clones, 60% to 80% being singletons. Sequencing was done on a sample of PBMCs. The receptor was isolated from a man aged 30 to 39 in good health and CMV-seronegative. J is TRBJ2-7 and V is TRBV6-5; a weak D match, TRBD1 (6 bases). In DNA form, the CDR3 reads TGTGCCAGCAGTTATTTAGAGGACAGCTACTACGAGCAGTACTTC. It encodes CASSYLEDSYYEQYF.